This T cell receptor beta chain was recorded in a study of immune evolution from preneoplasia to lung adenocarcinoma (dated by TCRdb to the early 2020s). Regarding the complete study: HLA loss of heterozygosity was seen in about 7.6%, 15% and 36% of AIS, MIA and ADC lesions, and in no AAH lesions. The study profiled immune contexture across lung adenocarcinoma precursors and invasive adenocarcinoma using immune gene expression, TCR sequencing and multiplex immunofluorescence. Resected precursor lesions (AAH, AIS, MIA) and invasive adenocarcinomas were compared against paired morphologically normal lung tissue. The sample size was set by how many specimens were available, not by a prior power calculation. The immune data were integrated with whole exome sequencing and methylation data obtained from the same cohort of nodules. A total of around 58 patients with pulmonary nodules who underwent surgical resection were included in the overall cohort. TCR sequencing data came from approximately 51 patients. The study reported that about 100 samples were used for TCR sequencing. POLYSOLVER was used to infer Class I HLA alleles from exome data, while LOHHLA was used to detect allele-specific HLA loss. Study-wide findings and limitations: The findings rested on association rather than direct causation, and larger cohorts with long-term follow-up and longitudinal biopsies were considered necessary. Compared with EGFR-mutant or double wild-type lesions, KRAS-mutant nodules had the highest T cell clonality. Because all patients were from Japan and China, applicability to Western populations was uncertain. The highest clonality was observed in normal lung, whereas higher T cell density and diversity but lower clonality appeared to be present in later-stage lesions. Normal lung had the highest top T cell clone frequencies, and these frequencies appeared to fall progressively from AAH through AIS, MIA and invasive adenocarcinoma.

Resection was performed on patients in Japan or China between the mid-2010s and the late 2010s. The histologic diagnosis of each case was independently confirmed on H&E slides by two lung cancer pathologists. Macro-dissection after pathologic assessment enriched premalignant or tumor cells for nucleic acid extraction. DNA was isolated from FFPE tissue using the AllPrep DNA/RNA FFPE Kit. Using the immunoSEQ hsTCRbeta Kit, TCR beta CDR3 regions were sequenced from DNA. On the study's bioinformatics: TCR sequencing data were analysed with the ImmunoSEQ Analyzer. T cell clonality was defined as 1 minus Pielou's evenness computed on productive rearrangements. The inverse Simpson index, applied to productive templates, was used to measure T cell diversity. T cell density was defined as TCR beta template counts normalized to usable DNA, with usable DNA estimated by amplifying and sequencing housekeeping genes. Two-sided Kruskal-Wallis tests were used to compare TCR metrics across histologic stages. TCRdb stores this immuneACCESS table with in-frame sequences only. Part of the clones is absent; in the studies checked, under half of the shortfall reflects unresolved V genes, and no reason is known for the rest. That table supplies the V and J calls and clone size; D and trimming were determined from the DNA. Within this sample are roughly 6,200 clones, with about 80% of them counted one time only. Together, the top ten hold about 6.5% of the sample.

About this clone itself: Its specific antigen is unknown. The record has no base qualities; no much larger clone is one base away.

The germline V gene gives CDR1 as MDHEN and CDR2 as SYDVKM. At the junction V is shortened by 5 bases and J by 2 bases; bases outside the gene matches: 4. The CDR3 sequence holds 14 residues, the cysteine and phenylalanine included. Only the CDR3 region is kept as DNA, spanning 42 bases read in frame from base 1. This TCR was sampled from a person between 50 and 70 years old with lung adenocarcinoma. Sequences were obtained from FFPE minimally invasive lung adenocarcinoma tissue. What this sample's cell subset or site label stands for: micro-invasive lung adenocarcinoma (MIA). The V and J segments used are TRBV28 and TRBJ2-7, with TRBD2 matching 9 junction bases. Here the CDR3 is given as CASSAGGPTYEQYF. Read as DNA, the sequence is TGTGCCAGCAGTGCGGGAGGGCCAACCTACGAGCAGTACTTC.